One and the same sample provided the 7 T cell receptor beta chains below, sequenced in a study of CD8 T cells in Susac syndrome. After extraction with the RNeasy kit, about 0.45 to 1 ug of the RNA was reverse transcribed using random hexamers. From the immunoSEQ multiplex PCR reads, TCRdb called clonotypes with MiXCR, one entry per CDR3 protein. The sample includes some 77,000 distinct CDR3 sequences, roughly 91% of them seen just once. Sequenced material: CD4+ T cells from PBMCs. The source is a human donor with Susac syndrome.

The chain couples TRBV14 to TRBJ2-3; D is possibly TRBD2 (6 bases). This CDR3 region has 15 residues. V was cut by 1 base and J by 4 bases, with 12 bases left in between. Looked up from germline, CDR1 is SGHDN and CDR2 is FVKESK. As DNA, the CDR3 is TGTGCCAGCAGCCAAGCCAGACTAGGGGCAGATACGCAGTATTTT. It yields the protein CASSQARLGADTQYF.

V gene TRBV29-1 combines with J gene TRBJ2-2, with 10 bases that match TRBD1. The V gene end was trimmed by 7 bases and the J gene end by 1 base; junction bases not matched to a gene: 3. Germline CDR1 and CDR2: SQVTM and ANQGSEA. The length of the CDR3 is 14 residues. CDR3 sequence reads: CSGQGARNTGELFF. CDR3 DNA sequence: TGCAGCGGACAGGGGGCTCGGAACACCGGGGAGCTGTTTTTT.

This clonotype was detected only once. The V gene is TRBV6-5, the J gene TRBJ2-7, with no clear D. The CDR3 loop spans 12 amino acids. With 10 bases removed from V and 0 bases from J, the gap between germline ends came to 10 bases. CDR1 and CDR2 from the germline V gene are MNHEY and SVGAGI. The CDR3 spells CATGLSSYEQYF. The CDR3 nucleotides read TGTGCCACCGGGCTGAGCTCCTACGAGCAGTACTTC.

The chain is built from TRBV20-1 and TRBJ2-1; D perhaps matches TRBD1 (5 bases). The V gene lost 6 bases and the J gene lost 0 bases, with 21 bases spanning the gap. This CDR3 is 17 amino acids long. Germline V gene sequence: CDR1 DFQATT, CDR2 SNEGSKA (reference sequence). CDR3 sequence reads: CSAPQGLGASSYNEQFF. As DNA, the CDR3 is TGCAGTGCCCCGCAGGGTTTAGGCGCCAGCTCCTACAATGAGCAGTTCTTC.

The V call is TRBV7-9, the J call TRBJ1-5; D gene uncertain. This CDR3 has 14 amino acids. V was cut by 4 bases and J by 3 bases, with 10 bases left in between. Germline CDR1 reads SEHNR; CDR2 reads FQNEAQ (reference sequence). CDR3 sequence reads: CASSSGPDNQPQHF. DNA of the CDR3: TGTGCCAGCAGCTCGGGCCCGGACAATCAGCCCCAGCATTTT. Filled out from reference TRBV7-9 and TRBJ1-5, the complete variable domain reads DTGVSQNPRHKITKRGQNVTFRCDPISEHNRLYWYRQTLGQGPEFLTYFQNEAQLEKSRLLSDRFSAERPKGSFSTLEIQRTEQGDSAMYLCASSSGPDNQPQHFGDGTRLSIL.

The chain has TRBV5-4 and TRBJ1-6; TRBD1 aligns across 7 bases. The V segment lost 1 base and the J segment 8 bases; nucleotides outside the gene matches: 3. Germline CDR1 reads SGHNT; CDR2 reads YYREEE (reference sequence). The CDR3 has 14 amino acids. In DNA, the CDR3 is TGTGCCAGCAGCTTGAGAGGGGGCTATTCACCCCTCCACTTT. It codes for CASSLRGGYSPLHF.

This chain joins TRBV20-1 and TRBJ2-1; 10 positions match TRBD2. V was pared by 4 bases and J by 8 bases, with 8 bases of the junction left unmatched. The CDR3 extends over 14 amino acids. Germline CDR1 DFQATT, CDR2 SNEGSKA (reference sequence). CDR3 loop: CSAMRSGRGYEQFF. The CDR3 bases are TGCAGTGCTATGAGGAGCGGGAGGGGATATGAGCAGTTCTTC.